This TCR beta chain originates from a study of T cells expressing NK-cell markers. Germline lookup yields CDR1 DFQATT and CDR2 SNEGSKA (reference sequence). The CDR3 contains 13 residues. Reprocessing the 5' RACE reads, TCRdb reports a single entry for every CDR3 protein and omits DNA. Its table records hundreds of thousands of distinct CDR3 sequences. The rearrangement links TRBV20-1 to TRBJ2-1; the TCRdb call, TRBD2, lacks DNA for checking. The sequenced sample consisted of blood T cells: a sorted CD56 or NKG2C T cell subset, CD4+ or CD8+ T cells, or bulk PBMC T cells (not recorded which). The source of this sequence is a woman between 18 and 75 years old in good health. This chain's CDR3 is CSAIRDSRGEQFF.